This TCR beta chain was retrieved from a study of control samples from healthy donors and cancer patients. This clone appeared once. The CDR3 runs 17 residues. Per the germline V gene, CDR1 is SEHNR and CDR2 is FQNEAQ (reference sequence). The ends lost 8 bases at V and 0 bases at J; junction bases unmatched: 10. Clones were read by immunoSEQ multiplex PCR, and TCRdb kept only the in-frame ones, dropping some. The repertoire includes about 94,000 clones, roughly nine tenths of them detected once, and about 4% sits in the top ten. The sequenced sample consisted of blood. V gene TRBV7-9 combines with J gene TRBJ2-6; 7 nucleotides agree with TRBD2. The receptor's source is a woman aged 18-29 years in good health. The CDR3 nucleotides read TGTGCCAGCCACCTCGCGGGGGACTTCTCTGGGGCCAACGTCCTGACTTTC. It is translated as CASHLAGDFSGANVLTF.